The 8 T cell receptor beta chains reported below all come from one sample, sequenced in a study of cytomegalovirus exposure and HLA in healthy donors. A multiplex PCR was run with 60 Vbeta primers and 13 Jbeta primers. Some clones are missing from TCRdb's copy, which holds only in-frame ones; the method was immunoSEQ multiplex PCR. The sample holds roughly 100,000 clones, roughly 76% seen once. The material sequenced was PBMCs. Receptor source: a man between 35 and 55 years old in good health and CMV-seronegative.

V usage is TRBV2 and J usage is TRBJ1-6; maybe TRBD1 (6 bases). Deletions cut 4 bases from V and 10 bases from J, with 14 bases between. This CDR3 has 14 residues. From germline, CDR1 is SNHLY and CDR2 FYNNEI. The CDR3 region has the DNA TGTGCCAGCAGTGTACAGGGTTGGTGGTCACCCCTCCACTTT. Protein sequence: CASSVQGWWSPLHF.

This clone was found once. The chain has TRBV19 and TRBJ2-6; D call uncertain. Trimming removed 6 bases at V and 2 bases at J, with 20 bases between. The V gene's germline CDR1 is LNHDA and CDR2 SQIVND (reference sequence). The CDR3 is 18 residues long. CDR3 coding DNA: TGTGCCAGTAGCCCCCTCGGTGTTCGGGTCGCTGGGGCCAACGTCCTGACTTTC. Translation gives CASSPLGVRVAGANVLTF. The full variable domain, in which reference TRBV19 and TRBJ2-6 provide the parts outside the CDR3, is DGGITQSPKYLFRKEGQNVTLSCEQNLNHDAMYWYRQDPGQGLRLIYYSQIVNDFQKGDIAEGYSVSREKKESFPLTVTSAQKNPTAFYLCASSPLGVRVAGANVLTFGAGSRLTVL.

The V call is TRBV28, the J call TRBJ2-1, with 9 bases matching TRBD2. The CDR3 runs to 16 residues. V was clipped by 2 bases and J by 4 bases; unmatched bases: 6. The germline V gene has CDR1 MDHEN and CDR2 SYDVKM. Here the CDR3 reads CASSLGRGGVYNEQFF. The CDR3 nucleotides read TGTGCCAGCAGTTTAGGGCGGGGGGGGGTATACAATGAGCAGTTCTTC.

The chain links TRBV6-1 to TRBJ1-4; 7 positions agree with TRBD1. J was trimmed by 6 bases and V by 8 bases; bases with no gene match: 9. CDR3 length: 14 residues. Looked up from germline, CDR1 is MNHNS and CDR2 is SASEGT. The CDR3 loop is CASCTGQIYEKLFF. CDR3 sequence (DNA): TGTGCCAGCTGTACGGGACAGATTTATGAAAAACTGTTTTTT.

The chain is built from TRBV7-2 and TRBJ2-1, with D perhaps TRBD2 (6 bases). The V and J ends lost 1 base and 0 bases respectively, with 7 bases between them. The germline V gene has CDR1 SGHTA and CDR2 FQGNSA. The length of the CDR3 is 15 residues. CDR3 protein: CASSLVGSSYNEQFF. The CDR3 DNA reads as TGTGCCAGCAGCTTAGTCGGGAGCTCCTACAATGAGCAGTTCTTC.

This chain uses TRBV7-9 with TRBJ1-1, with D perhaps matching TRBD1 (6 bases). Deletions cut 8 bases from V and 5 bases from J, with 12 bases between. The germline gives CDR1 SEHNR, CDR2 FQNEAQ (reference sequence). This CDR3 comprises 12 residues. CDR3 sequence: CASRDTKTEAFF. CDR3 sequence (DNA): TGTGCCAGCCGGGACACAAAAACTGAAGCTTTCTTT.

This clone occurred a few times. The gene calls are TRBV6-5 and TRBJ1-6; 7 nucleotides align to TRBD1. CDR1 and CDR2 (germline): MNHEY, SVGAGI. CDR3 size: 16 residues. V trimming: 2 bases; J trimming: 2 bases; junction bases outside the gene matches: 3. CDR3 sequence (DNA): TGTGCCAGCAGTTACAGGGGGCGCGCCTATAATTCACCCCTCCACTTT. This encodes CASSYRGRAYNSPLHF.

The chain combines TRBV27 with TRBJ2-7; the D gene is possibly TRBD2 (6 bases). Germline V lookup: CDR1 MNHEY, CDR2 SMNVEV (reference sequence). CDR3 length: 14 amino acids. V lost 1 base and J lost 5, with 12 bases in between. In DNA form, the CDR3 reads TGTGCCAGCAGTTTATTTGGGGACTCTGACGAGCAGTACTTC. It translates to CASSLFGDSDEQYF.